This T cell receptor beta chain comes out of a study of OX40 agonist ivuxolimab in advanced cancers. As for the study in general: Past anti-PD-1, anti-PD-L1 or anti-CTLA-4 therapy was accepted, and 40% to 50% had received some. Points from the study as a whole: At doses 0.1 to 3.0 mg/kg, CD4+ and CD8+ clones expanded. Averaging showed that CD8+ T cells had more expanded clones than CD4+ did.

Clones were sequenced by immunoSEQ multiplex PCR, and TCRdb holds only the in-frame ones, with some missing. The sample lists roughly 56,000 clones, 65% to 85% seen once, with 4.6% in the top ten. Remarks on this clone: The target antigen is unknown.

The V end was cut by 5 bases, the J end by 6 bases, with 17 bases between. Germline CDR1 LNHDA, CDR2 SQIVND (reference sequence). The CDR3 is 15 amino acids. This sequence originates from an adult with an advanced solid tumor such as melanoma, head and neck, liver or kidney cancer. The genes are TRBV19 and TRBJ2-1; perhaps TRBD1 as D (5 bases). The input for sequencing was CD4+ or CD8+ T cells sorted from blood, taken in a trial of the OX40 agonist ivuxolimab. DNA for the CDR3: TGTGCCAGTAGTTCGCACCAGACAGCCTTCAATGAGCAGTTCTTC. Its protein product is CASSSHQTAFNEQFF. The full variable domain, in which reference TRBV19 and TRBJ2-1 provide the parts outside the CDR3, is DGGITQSPKYLFRKEGQNVTLSCEQNLNHDAMYWYRQDPGQGLRLIYYSQIVNDFQKGDIAEGYSVSREKKESFPLTVTSAQKNPTAFYLCASSSHQTAFNEQFFGPGTRLTVL.